This T cell receptor beta chain originates from a study of beta chain features in type 1 diabetes. General observations from the study: A moderate, significant TCRB CDR3 shortening appeared in type 1 diabetes across four CD4+ subsets.

This CDR3 has 14 residues. The J segment lost 1 base and the V segment lost 2 bases, leaving 0 bases of the junction unmatched. Looked up from germline, CDR1 is WNHNN and CDR2 is SYGVQD (reference sequence). This clone appeared a few times. Its antigen is as yet unknown. Expressed TCRB transcripts got sequenced, as all isolated RNA was reverse transcribed. Using immunoSEQ multiplex PCR, the repertoire was profiled, and TCRdb retains in-frame clones only, with some absent. The sample consists of 250,000 to 300,000 clones, approximately 25% of them appearing once. The clonotype originates from a woman in her twenties or thirties with type 1 diabetes. V usage is TRBV10-1 and J usage is TRBJ2-5; TRBD2 matches 8 bases. The sample consisted of naive CD4+ T cells from blood. This chain's CDR3 is CASSEGLAQETQYF. Here the CDR3 DNA reads TGCGCCAGCAGTGAGGGACTAGCCCAAGAGACCCAGTACTTC.